This T cell receptor beta chain was documented in a study of CD4 T cells in relation to SARS-CoV-2 and coronaviruses. Across the study: ViraFEST: roughly ten-day antigen culture of PBMCs, then TCR beta CDR3 sequencing. General observations from the study: Crossreactive clones expanded significantly less to SARS-CoV-2 than monoreactive clones. In around two thirds of donors, memory CD4+ clonotypes crossrecognized SARS-CoV-2 and at least one common cold coronavirus spike.

The method was immunoSEQ multiplex PCR; TCRdb's version includes in-frame clones alone and lacks a portion of them. The sample consists of just over 35,000 clones, approximately 83% of them appearing once. CDR3 length equals 14 residues. Between the trimmed V and J ends, which lost 6 bases and 8 bases, there was a span of 14 bases. The germline V gene has CDR1 MDHEN and CDR2 SYDVKM. Sorted naive or memory CD4+ cells met CEF peptides for over 9 days. This clone came up a few times. Its antigen is undetermined. The sequencing sample was made of naive CD4+ T cells from PBMCs, cultured in vitro. As to subset: naive CD4+ T cells isolated by negative enrichment. The receptor's source is an adult with COVID-19. V and J are TRBV28 and TRBJ1-6; the D is unclear. CDR3 in amino acids: CASRSYDLYSPLHF. The DNA for the CDR3 is TGTGCCAGCAGGTCATACGATCTCTATTCACCCCTCCACTTT.